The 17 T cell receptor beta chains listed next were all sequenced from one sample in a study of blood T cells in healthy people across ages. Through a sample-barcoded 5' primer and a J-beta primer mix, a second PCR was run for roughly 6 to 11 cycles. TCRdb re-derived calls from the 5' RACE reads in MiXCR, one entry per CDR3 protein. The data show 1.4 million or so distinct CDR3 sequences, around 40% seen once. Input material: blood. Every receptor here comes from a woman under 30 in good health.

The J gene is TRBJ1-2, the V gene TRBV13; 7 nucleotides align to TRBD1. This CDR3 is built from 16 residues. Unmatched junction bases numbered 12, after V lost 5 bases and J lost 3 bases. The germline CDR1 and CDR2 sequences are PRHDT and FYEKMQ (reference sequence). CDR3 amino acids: CASSPGVPGGYYGYTF. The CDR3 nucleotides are TGTGCCAGCAGCCCCGGGGTTCCAGGGGGGTACTATGGCTACACCTTC.

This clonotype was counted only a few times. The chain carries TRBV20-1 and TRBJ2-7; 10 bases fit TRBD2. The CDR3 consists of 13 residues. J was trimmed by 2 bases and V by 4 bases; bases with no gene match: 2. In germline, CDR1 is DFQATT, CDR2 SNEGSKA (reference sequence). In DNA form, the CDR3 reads TGCAGTGCTACTAGCGGGAGTACCTACGAGCAGTACTTC. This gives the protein CSATSGSTYEQYF.

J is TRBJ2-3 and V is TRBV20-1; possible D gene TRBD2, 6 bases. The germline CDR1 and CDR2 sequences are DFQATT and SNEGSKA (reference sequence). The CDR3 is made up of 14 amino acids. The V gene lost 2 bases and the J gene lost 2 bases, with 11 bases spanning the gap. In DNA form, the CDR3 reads TGCAGTGCTAGAAGGGACTTCCCCACAGATACGCAGTATTTT. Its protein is CSARRDFPTDTQYF.

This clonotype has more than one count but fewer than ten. CDR3 protein: CASSLRQRYGYTF. The CDR3 DNA reads TGTGCCAGCAGTTTGAGGCAGCGCTATGGCTACACCTTC. V is TRBV12-3 or TRBV12-4 and J is TRBJ1-2; D ambiguous. The ends were cut back, 3 bases at V and 4 bases at J, with 9 bases in the middle. CDR3 length: 13 amino acids.

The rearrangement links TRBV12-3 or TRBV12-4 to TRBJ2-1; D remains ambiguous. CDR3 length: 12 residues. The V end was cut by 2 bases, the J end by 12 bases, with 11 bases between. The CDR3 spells CASSLQASVQFF. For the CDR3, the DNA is TGTGCCAGCAGTTTACAAGCTTCTGTGCAGTTCTTC.

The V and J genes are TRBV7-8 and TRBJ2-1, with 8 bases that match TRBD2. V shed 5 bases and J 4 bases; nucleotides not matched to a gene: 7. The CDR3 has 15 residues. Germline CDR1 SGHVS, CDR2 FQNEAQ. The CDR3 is CASSGIAGRYNEQFF. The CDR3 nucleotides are TGTGCCAGCAGCGGAATAGCGGGACGATACAATGAGCAGTTCTTC.

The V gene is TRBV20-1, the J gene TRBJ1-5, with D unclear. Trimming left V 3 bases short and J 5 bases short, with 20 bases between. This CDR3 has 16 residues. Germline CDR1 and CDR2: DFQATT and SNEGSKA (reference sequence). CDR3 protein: CSASRVPSRAHQPQHF. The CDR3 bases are TGCAGTGCTAGTCGCGTCCCGAGCAGAGCCCATCAGCCCCAGCATTTT.

DNA of the CDR3: TGTGCCAGCAGTTATCTGAGGGGAGGCGGAGACGAGCAGTACTTC. Translated, it gives CASSYLRGGGDEQYF. The genes are TRBV6-6 and TRBJ2-7; tentatively, D is TRBD2 (6 bases). CDR1 is MNHNY, CDR2 SVGAGI, per germline (reference sequence). Trimming took off 3 bases at V and 5 bases at J, with 17 bases between the two ends. The CDR3 is 15 residues long.

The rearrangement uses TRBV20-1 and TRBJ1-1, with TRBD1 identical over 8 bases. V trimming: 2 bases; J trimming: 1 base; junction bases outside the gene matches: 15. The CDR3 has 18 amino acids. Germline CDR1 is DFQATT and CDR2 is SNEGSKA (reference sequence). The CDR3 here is CSARPLDREGFGNTEAFF. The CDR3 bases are TGCAGTGCTAGACCTCTGGACAGGGAGGGGTTTGGGAACACTGAAGCTTTCTTT.

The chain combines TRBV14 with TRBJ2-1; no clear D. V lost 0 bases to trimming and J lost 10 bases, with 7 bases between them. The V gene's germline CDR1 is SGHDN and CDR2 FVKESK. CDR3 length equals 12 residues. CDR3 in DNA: TGTGCCAGCAGCCAAGAGGCCCAGGAGCAGTTCTTC. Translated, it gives CASSQEAQEQFF.

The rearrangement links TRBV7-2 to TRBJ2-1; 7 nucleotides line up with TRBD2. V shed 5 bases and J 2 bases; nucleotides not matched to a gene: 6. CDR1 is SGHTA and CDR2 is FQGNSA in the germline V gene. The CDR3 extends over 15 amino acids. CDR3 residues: CASSIMREPYNEQFF. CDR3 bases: TGTGCCAGCAGCATAATGCGGGAGCCCTACAATGAGCAGTTCTTC.

CDR3 DNA sequence: TGCAGTGCTAGTTTGGCTGCCTACAATGAGCAGTTCTTC. Translation gives CSASLAAYNEQFF. The rearrangement links TRBV20-1 to TRBJ2-1; no clear D gene. Germline V gene sequence: CDR1 DFQATT, CDR2 SNEGSKA (reference sequence). V lost 3 bases, J lost 2 bases, and 8 bases lay in between. The CDR3 runs 13 residues.

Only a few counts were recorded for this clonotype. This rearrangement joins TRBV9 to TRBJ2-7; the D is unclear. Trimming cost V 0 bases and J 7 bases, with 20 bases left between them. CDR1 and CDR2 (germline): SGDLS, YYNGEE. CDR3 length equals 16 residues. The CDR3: CASSVDDGQSRGEQYF. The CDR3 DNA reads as TGTGCCAGCAGCGTAGATGATGGGCAGTCCAGAGGTGAGCAGTACTTC.

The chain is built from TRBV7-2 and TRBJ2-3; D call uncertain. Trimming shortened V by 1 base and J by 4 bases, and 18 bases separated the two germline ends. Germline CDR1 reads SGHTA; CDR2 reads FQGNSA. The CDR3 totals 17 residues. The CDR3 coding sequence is TGTGCCAGCAGCTTAGGTGTAATGGCAGGCACCCCAGATACGCAGTATTTT. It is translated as CASSLGVMAGTPDTQYF.

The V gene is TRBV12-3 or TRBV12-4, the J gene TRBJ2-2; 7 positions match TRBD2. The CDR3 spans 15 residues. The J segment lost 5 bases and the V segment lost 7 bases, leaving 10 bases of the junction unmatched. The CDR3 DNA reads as TGTGCCAGCACACAGCGGGGCGTCTTAACCGGGGAGCTGTTTTTT. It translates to CASTQRGVLTGELFF.

The DNA for the CDR3 is TGCAGCGTCCCCCTGGGGGGGACCCAGTACTTC. Its translation is CSVPLGGTQYF. The rearrangement joins TRBV29-1 to TRBJ2-5; tentatively, D is TRBD2 (6 bases). The CDR3 runs to 11 residues. V was shortened by 6 bases and J by 7 bases, with 12 bases between the two germline ends. Germline V CDR1 and CDR2: SQVTM, ANQGSEA.

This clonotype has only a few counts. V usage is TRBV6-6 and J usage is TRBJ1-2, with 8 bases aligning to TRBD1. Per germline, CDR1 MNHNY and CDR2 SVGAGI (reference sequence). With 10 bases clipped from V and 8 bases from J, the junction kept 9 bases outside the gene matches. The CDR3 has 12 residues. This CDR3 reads CATVAGQGGYTF. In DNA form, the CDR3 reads TGTGCCACCGTAGCAGGACAGGGCGGCTACACCTTC.